These 5 T cell receptor beta chains were sequenced from one sample in a study of vaccination and CD4 T cells after COVID-19. Antigens for these TCRs are unknown. Treatment defined: approximately nine-day PBMC culture with coronavirus spike peptide pools or control peptides (ViraFEST assay). With the Oncomine TCR Beta short-read assay, DNA from cultured CD4+ T cells was sequenced. TCRdb re-called the PCR reads with MiXCR, one entry per CDR3 protein. The table records 17,000 or so distinct CDR3 sequences, roughly 43% of them present only once. Sequencing was performed on CD4+ T cells from blood, cultured in vitro, taken before SARS-CoV-2 vaccination. The receptors originated from a human donor who had recovered from COVID-19.

The genes are TRBV25-1 and TRBJ2-5, with D tentatively TRBD1 (6 bases). The CDR3 is 12 residues long. Germline V gives CDR1 MGHDK, CDR2 SYGVNS. Trimming left V 7 bases short and J 5 bases short, with 11 bases between. The CDR3 is CASTERGETQYF. Here the CDR3 DNA reads TGTGCCAGCACAGAGAGGGGGGAGACCCAGTACTTC.

V and J are TRBV19 and TRBJ1-1; D not resolved. CDR3 length equals 12 residues. Trimming took off 1 base at V and 4 bases at J, with 4 bases between the two ends. The germline V gene has CDR1 LNHDA and CDR2 SQIVND (reference sequence). The CDR3 loop reads CASSIAATEAFF. For the CDR3, the DNA is TGTGCCAGTAGTATAGCGGCCACTGAAGCTTTCTTT.

A single count supports this clonotype. The rearrangement links TRBV2 to TRBJ1-3, with D tentatively TRBD1 (6 bases). Trimming removed 7 bases from V and 4 bases from J, with 17 bases in between. This CDR3 has 15 residues. Germline-derived CDR1 and CDR2 are SNHLY and FYNNEI. CDR3 residues: CASIEGGVGGNTIYF. DNA for the CDR3: TGTGCCAGCATCGAGGGGGGGGTAGGAGGAAACACCATATATTTT.

A few counts support this clonotype. The chain joins TRBV6-5 to TRBJ1-6; D uncertain. The length of the CDR3 is 16 residues. V was shortened by 4 bases and J by 3 bases, with 13 bases between the two germline ends. CDR1 and CDR2 (germline): MNHEY, SVGAGI. The CDR3 spells CASSSGGDGYNSPLHF. CDR3 nucleotide sequence: TGTGCCAGCAGTTCCGGCGGGGATGGCTATAATTCACCCCTCCACTTT.

The rearrangement uses TRBV20-1 and TRBJ1-2, with D uncertain. Germline V gene sequence: CDR1 DFQATT, CDR2 SNEGSKA (reference sequence). This CDR3 is 14 amino acids long. Between the trimmed V and J ends, which lost 0 bases and 7 bases, there was a span of 15 bases. CDR3 nucleotides: TGCAGTGCTAGAGAAAGGTTGGTGGGGAGTGGCTACACCTTC. This translates into CSARERLVGSGYTF.